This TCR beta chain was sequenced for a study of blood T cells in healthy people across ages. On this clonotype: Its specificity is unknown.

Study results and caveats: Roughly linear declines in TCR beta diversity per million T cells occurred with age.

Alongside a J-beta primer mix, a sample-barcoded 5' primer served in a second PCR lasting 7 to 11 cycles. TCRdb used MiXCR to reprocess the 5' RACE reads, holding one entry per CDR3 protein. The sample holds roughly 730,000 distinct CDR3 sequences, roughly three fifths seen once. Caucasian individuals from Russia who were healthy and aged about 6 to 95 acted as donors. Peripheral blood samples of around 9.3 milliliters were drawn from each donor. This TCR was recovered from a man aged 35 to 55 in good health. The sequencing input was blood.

The DNA of the CDR3 is TGCGCCAGCAGAGGAGAGGCAGAGACCCAGTACTTC. Protein sequence: CASRGEAETQYF. This chain uses TRBV5-1 with TRBJ2-5; no reliable D call. CDR3 size: 12 residues. Trimming pared 5 bases from V and 4 bases from J, leaving 9 bases between. The germline CDR1 and CDR2 sequences are SGHRS and YFSETQ.